Shown below are 24 T cell receptor beta chains from a single sample sequenced in a study of CD8 T cells in ankylosing spondylitis. Findings of the study overall: Apparently characteristic of ankylosing spondylitis blood was a TCR beta motif (about 8 highly homologous variants).

These receptors have no known antigen. TCRdb re-called the 5' RACE reads with MiXCR, one entry per CDR3 protein. Seen here are under 850,000 distinct CDR3 sequences, roughly 20% observed once, and the top ten hold over 15%. Sequencing was done on a sample of blood, either unsorted or a sorted T cell fraction (not recorded which). The receptors shown here come from a male donor with ankylosing spondylitis.

This clonotype was counted ten times or more. J is TRBJ1-6 and V is TRBV12-5; D might be TRBD1 (5 bases). From germline, CDR1 is LGHNT and CDR2 FRNRAP. This CDR3 spans 19 amino acids. Trimming shortened V by 2 bases and J by 0 bases, and 17 bases separated the two germline ends. For the CDR3, the DNA is TGTGCTAGTGGTTTGCGGGACCCGGGACGAAGCTCCTATAATTCACCCCTCCACTTT. Amino acid sequence: CASGLRDPGRSSYNSPLHF. Complete variable domain (other parts from reference TRBV12-5 and TRBJ1-6): DARVTQTPRHKVTEMGQEVTMRCQPILGHNTVFWYRQTMMQGLELLAYFRNRAPLDDSGMPKDRFSAEMPDATLATLKIQPSEPRDSAVYFCASGLRDPGRSSYNSPLHFGNGTRLTVT.

V gene TRBV7-9 combines with J gene TRBJ1-1; a weak D match, TRBD1 (5 bases). The CDR3 is made up of 15 amino acids. From germline, CDR1 is SEHNR and CDR2 FQNEAQ (reference sequence). The V end lost 5 bases, the J end lost 1 base, and 14 bases lay between the germline ends. The DNA for the CDR3 is TGTGCCAGCAGCCCAGGGTGGGAATCGAACACTGAAGCTTTCTTT. This encodes CASSPGWESNTEAFF.

J is TRBJ2-6 and V is TRBV5-6; D is ambiguous. Trimming removed 2 bases from V and 0 bases from J, with 6 bases in between. In germline, CDR1 is SGHDT, CDR2 YYEEEE. The CDR3 spans 15 residues. This CDR3 is CASSFWSSGANVLTF. CDR3 DNA: TGTGCCAGCAGCTTCTGGTCCTCTGGGGCCAACGTCCTGACTTTC.

This clonotype was observed at least ten times. CDR3 sequence (DNA): TGCGCCAGCAGCTTGACAGGCCAGTACGAGCAGTACTTC. Encoded protein: CASSLTGQYEQYF. The chain carries TRBV5-1 and TRBJ2-7; TRBD1 is a possible D gene (5 bases). Germline lookup yields CDR1 SGHRS and CDR2 YFSETQ. Trimming pared 1 base from V and 4 bases from J, leaving 9 bases between. The CDR3 has 13 amino acids.

This sequence joins TRBV19 and TRBJ1-5, with D uncertain. The CDR3 length is 15 residues. CDR1 LNHDA and CDR2 SQIVND come from the germline V gene (reference sequence). V was shortened by 4 bases and J by 3 bases, with 13 bases between the two germline ends. The CDR3 DNA reads as TGTGCCAGTAGTAGGGTCTTGGGATACAATCAGCCCCAGCATTTT. This sequence encodes CASSRVLGYNQPQHF. The complete variable domain, with remaining parts taken from reference TRBV19 and TRBJ1-5, reads DGGITQSPKYLFRKEGQNVTLSCEQNLNHDAMYWYRQDPGQGLRLIYYSQIVNDFQKGDIAEGYSVSREKKESFPLTVTSAQKNPTAFYLCASSRVLGYNQPQHFGDGTRLSIL.

The chain joins TRBV18 to TRBJ1-1; D is unclear. The CDR3 has 14 residues. CDR1 is KGHSH, CDR2 LQKENI, per germline. V dropped 2 bases and J dropped 1 base, with 8 bases sitting between them. The CDR3 sequence: CASSPIRENTEAFF. CDR3 DNA: TGTGCCAGCTCACCAATTCGGGAGAACACTGAAGCTTTCTTT.

V gene TRBV7-7 combines with J gene TRBJ2-5; possibly TRBD2 for D (6 bases). The V end lost 0 bases, the J end lost 4 bases, and 12 bases lay between the germline ends. This CDR3 is built from 15 residues. From germline, CDR1 is SSHAT and CDR2 FNYEAQ (reference sequence). The CDR3 protein is CASSLAGGIAETQYF. CDR3 nucleotides: TGTGCCAGCAGCTTAGCGGGAGGTATTGCAGAGACCCAGTACTTC.

This chain joins TRBV7-9 and TRBJ2-2; D is perhaps TRBD1 or TRBD2 (5 bases each). The germline gives CDR1 SEHNR, CDR2 FQNEAQ (reference sequence). The V gene lost 5 bases and the J gene lost 2 bases, with 9 bases spanning the gap. The length of the CDR3 is 14 residues. Here the CDR3 reads CASSERGNTGELFF. CDR3 DNA sequence: TGTGCCAGCAGCGAACGGGGCAACACCGGGGAGCTGTTTTTT.

The sample holds one count of this clonotype. V and J are TRBV9 and TRBJ1-2; 8 bases match TRBD1. The germline CDR1 and CDR2 sequences are SGDLS and YYNGEE. This CDR3 contains 14 residues. After removal of 0 bases from V and 6 bases from J, the junction contained 4 bases not matched to a gene. CDR3 sequence: CASSVAGQGHGYTF. The CDR3 DNA sequence: TGTGCCAGCAGCGTAGCAGGACAGGGTCATGGCTACACCTTC.

The rearrangement joins TRBV5-1 to TRBJ2-2; 11 bases are a match to TRBD1. V lost 3 bases to trimming and J lost 6 bases; unmatched junction nucleotides: 4. The CDR3 is 15 residues long. Germline CDR1 and CDR2: SGHRS and YFSETQ. CDR3 nucleotide sequence: TGCGCCAGCAGCTGGACAGGGGGCGAGGCCGGGGAGCTGTTTTTT. As protein: CASSWTGGEAGELFF.

CDR3 in amino acids: CASSSGTTNNEQFF. CDR3 nucleotide sequence: TGTGCCAGCAGTTCGGGGACTACAAACAATGAGCAGTTCTTC. This chain links TRBV28 with TRBJ2-1, with 7 bases aligning to TRBD2. Germline loops: CDR1 MDHEN, CDR2 SYDVKM. The ends lost 4 bases at V and 5 bases at J; junction bases unmatched: 5. The CDR3 runs 14 residues.

V and J are TRBV10-3 and TRBJ1-2; maybe TRBD1 (6 bases). Per the germline V gene, CDR1 is ENHRY and CDR2 is SYGVKD. This CDR3 is 14 amino acids long. V was trimmed by 6 bases and J by 4 bases, leaving 15 bases between them. Written as DNA, the CDR3 is TGTGCCATCAGAGAGGGGGGGCGTGGCTATGGCTACACCTTC. It is translated as CAIREGGRGYGYTF.

This clonotype has a handful of counts. The chain links TRBV12-3 or TRBV12-4 to TRBJ2-1, with D possibly called TRBD1 or TRBD2 (6 bases each). There are 15 residues in the CDR3. V was shortened by 6 bases and J by 5 bases, with 17 bases between the two germline ends. The CDR3 DNA follows: TGTGCCAGCAGCGCCCGGGGGCGGCCAGACAATGAGCAGTTCTTC. Its translation: CASSARGRPDNEQFF.

This clonotype was seen more than once but under ten times. The rearrangement links TRBV6-6 to TRBJ1-6, with TRBD1 matching 8 bases. The junction had 0 bases not matched to a gene; V was cut back by 2 bases and J by 9 bases. The germline CDR1 and CDR2 sequences are MNHNY and SVGAGI (reference sequence). The CDR3 has 13 residues. CDR3 in DNA: TGTGCCAGCAGTTACGGACAGGGTTCACCCCTCCACTTT. Protein sequence: CASSYGQGSPLHF.

The sample holds a few counts of this clonotype. The chain links TRBV29-1 to TRBJ2-5; D not certain. This CDR3 is built from 11 residues. In germline, CDR1 is SQVTM, CDR2 ANQGSEA. The CDR3, as DNA: TGCACCATTTGGTTCTCGGAGACCCAGTACTTC. Encoded protein: CTIWFSETQYF.

This clonotype has ten or more counts. The CDR3 coding sequence is TGTGCCAGCACCGGCCAGGGCTACGAGCAGTACTTC. This encodes CASTGQGYEQYF. The rearrangement uses TRBV2 and TRBJ2-7, with a possible D match to TRBD1 (5 bases). V lost 7 bases, J lost 3 bases, and 10 bases lay in between. CDR1 SNHLY and CDR2 FYNNEI come from the germline V gene. The CDR3 totals 12 residues.

Ten or more counts support this clonotype. V is TRBV28 and J is TRBJ2-7; 9 bases map to TRBD1. The V segment lost 7 bases and the J segment 4 bases; nucleotides outside the gene matches: 8. The length of the CDR3 is 14 residues. CDR1 MDHEN and CDR2 SYDVKM come from the germline V gene. CDR3 nucleotide sequence: TGTGCCAGCAACGACAGGGGGTTCTTTTACGAGCAGTACTTC. It codes for CASNDRGFFYEQYF.

This clonotype was picked up a small number of times. V is TRBV5-1 and J is TRBJ2-7; 7 bases agree with TRBD2. J lost 7 bases, V lost 3 bases, and 7 bases had no gene match. Germline CDR1 reads SGHRS; CDR2 reads YFSETQ. CDR3 length: 13 amino acids. The CDR3 sequence is CASSWRAGDEQYF. The CDR3 DNA follows: TGCGCCAGCAGCTGGAGGGCGGGGGATGAGCAGTACTTC.

This clonotype has at least ten counts. CDR3 DNA sequence: TGTGCCAGCAGTTTAGTAGAGGGTGGATACGAGCAGTACTTC. This translates into CASSLVEGGYEQYF. The chain employs TRBV12-3 or TRBV12-4 and TRBJ2-7; possible D gene TRBD2, 5 bases. Trimming removed 1 base at V and 4 bases at J, with 11 bases between. CDR3 length: 14 residues.

The chain joins TRBV6-1 to TRBJ1-1; D is unclear. CDR3 length: 12 residues. V was cut by 8 bases and J by 4 bases, with 11 bases left in between. CDR1 and CDR2 from the germline V gene are MNHNS and SASEGT. This CDR3 is CASGNRGTEAFF. In DNA form, the CDR3 reads TGTGCCAGCGGGAATCGGGGCACTGAAGCTTTCTTT.

This clonotype was observed a handful of times. V usage is TRBV20-1 and J usage is TRBJ2-1, with D perhaps matching TRBD2 (5 bases). The CDR3 loop spans 15 amino acids. Trimming removed 4 bases from V and 5 bases from J, with 18 bases in between. Germline values: CDR1 DFQATT, CDR2 SNEGSKA (reference sequence). CDR3 sequence (DNA): TGCAGTGCTAAGAATGCGGGCTTTTTCCACAATGAGCAGTTCTTC. Protein product: CSAKNAGFFHNEQFF.

The J gene is TRBJ2-2, the V gene TRBV15; 14 positions match TRBD2. The V segment lost 6 bases and the J segment 3 bases; nucleotides outside the gene matches: 6. This CDR3 comprises 17 residues. Germline V CDR1 and CDR2: LNHNV, YYDKDF (reference sequence). CDR3 in amino acids: CATRKGLAGGHTGELFF. CDR3 sequence (DNA): TGTGCCACCAGGAAAGGACTAGCGGGGGGACACACCGGGGAGCTGTTTTTT.

This clonotype was observed a handful of times. The V gene is TRBV7-9, the J gene TRBJ2-3; no clear D gene. Deletions cut 4 bases from V and 0 bases from J, with 8 bases between. CDR3 length: 14 residues. Germline CDR1 is SEHNR and CDR2 is FQNEAQ (reference sequence). CDR3 region: CASSYGSSTDTQYF. Written as DNA, the CDR3 is TGTGCCAGCAGCTACGGCAGTAGCACAGATACGCAGTATTTT.

This clonotype was counted between two and nine times. The chain links TRBV5-1 to TRBJ2-5; weak D call: TRBD1 (5 bases). The length of the CDR3 is 13 residues. Looked up from germline, CDR1 is SGHRS and CDR2 is YFSETQ. The ends were cut back, 2 bases at V and 4 bases at J, with 9 bases in the middle. CDR3 DNA: TGCGCCAGCAGCTTTGGACAACTAGAGACCCAGTACTTC. Translating gives CASSFGQLETQYF.